This record covers a single T cell receptor (beta chain). Assay used: immunoSEQ multiplex PCR; TCRdb lists only in-frame clones, some missing. The sample yields about 250,000 clones, more than 65% seen once. The record originates from a study of blood T cell repertoires in COVID-19. The source material was peripheral blood. This TCR derives from a woman in her thirties or forties with active or convalescent COVID-19.

Here the CDR3 DNA reads TGTGCCAGCAGCTTGGAGGGACTAGCGGGAACGTCCACAGATACGCAGTATTTT. It translates to CASSLEGLAGTSTDTQYF. This chain uses TRBV5-5 with TRBJ2-3; 13 bases match TRBD2. The length of the CDR3 is 18 residues. V shed 0 bases and J 2 bases; nucleotides not matched to a gene: 6. Germline assignment: CDR1 SGHKS and CDR2 YYEKEE (reference sequence).